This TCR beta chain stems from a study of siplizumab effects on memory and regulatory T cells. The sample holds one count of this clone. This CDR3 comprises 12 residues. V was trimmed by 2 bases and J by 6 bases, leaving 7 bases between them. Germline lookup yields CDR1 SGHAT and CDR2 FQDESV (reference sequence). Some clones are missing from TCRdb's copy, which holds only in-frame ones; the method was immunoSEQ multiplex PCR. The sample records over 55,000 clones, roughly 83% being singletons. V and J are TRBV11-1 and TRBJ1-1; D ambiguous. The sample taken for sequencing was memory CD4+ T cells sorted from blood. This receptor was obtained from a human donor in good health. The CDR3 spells CASSLSSPEAFF. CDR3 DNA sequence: TGTGCCAGCAGCTTATCCAGCCCTGAAGCTTTCTTT.